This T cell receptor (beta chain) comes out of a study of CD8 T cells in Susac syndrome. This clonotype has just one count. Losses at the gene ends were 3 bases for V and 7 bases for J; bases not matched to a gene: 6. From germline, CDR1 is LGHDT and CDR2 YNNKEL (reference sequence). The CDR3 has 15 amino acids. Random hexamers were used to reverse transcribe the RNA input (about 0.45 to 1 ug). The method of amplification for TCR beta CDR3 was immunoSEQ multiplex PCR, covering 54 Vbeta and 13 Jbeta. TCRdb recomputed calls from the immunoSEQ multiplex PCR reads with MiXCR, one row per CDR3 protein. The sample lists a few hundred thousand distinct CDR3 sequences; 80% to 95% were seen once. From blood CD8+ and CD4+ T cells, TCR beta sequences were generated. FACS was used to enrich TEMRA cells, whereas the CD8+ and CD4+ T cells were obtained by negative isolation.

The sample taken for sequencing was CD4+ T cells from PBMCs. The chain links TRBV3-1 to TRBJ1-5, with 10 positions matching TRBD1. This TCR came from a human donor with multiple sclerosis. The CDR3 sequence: CASSQGTGAGQPQHF. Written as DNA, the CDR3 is TGTGCCAGCAGCCAGGGGACAGGGGCCGGGCAGCCCCAGCATTTT. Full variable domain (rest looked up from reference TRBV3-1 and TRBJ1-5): DTAVSQTPKYLVTQMGNDKSIKCEQNLGHDTMYWYKQDSKKFLKIMFSYNNKELIINETVPNRFSPKSPDKAHLNLHINSLELGDSAVYFCASSQGTGAGQPQHFGDGTRLSIL.